This T cell receptor (beta chain) originates from a study of vaccination and CD4 T cells after COVID-19. Study information: The authors gave control cultures a CEFX pool, an HIV-1 Nef pool, or no peptide.

The Oncomine TCR Beta short-read assay was applied to DNA of cultured CD4+ T cells. TCRdb processed the PCR reads anew with MiXCR; each CDR3 protein has one entry. This table has about 12,000 distinct CDR3 sequences, around half appearing once. The treatment is: approximately 10-day PBMC culture with coronavirus spike peptide pools or control peptides (ViraFEST assay). The CDR3 contains 15 residues. The germline gives CDR1 MNHEY, CDR2 SMNVEV (reference sequence). V was shortened by 5 bases and J by 9 bases, with 17 bases between the two germline ends. In this sample, this clonotype turned up a few times. Its antigen is currently unknown.

The chain employs TRBV27 and TRBJ1-6; a possible D gene is TRBD1 (6 bases). Sequencing was carried out using CD4+ T cells from blood, cultured in vitro. The clonotype comes from a human donor who had recovered from COVID-19. The CDR3, as DNA: TGTGCCAGCAGTGAAGACAGGATACGCGTTTCACCCCTCCACTTT. Its translation: CASSEDRIRVSPLHF.